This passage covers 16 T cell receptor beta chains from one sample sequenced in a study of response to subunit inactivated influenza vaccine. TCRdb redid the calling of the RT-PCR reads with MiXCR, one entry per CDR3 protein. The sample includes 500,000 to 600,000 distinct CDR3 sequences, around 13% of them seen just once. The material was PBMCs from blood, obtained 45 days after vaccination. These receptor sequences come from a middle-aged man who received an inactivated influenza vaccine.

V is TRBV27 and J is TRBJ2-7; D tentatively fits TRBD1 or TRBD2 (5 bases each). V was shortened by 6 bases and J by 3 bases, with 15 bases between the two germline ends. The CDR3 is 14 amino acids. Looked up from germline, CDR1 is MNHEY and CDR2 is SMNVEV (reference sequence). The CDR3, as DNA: TGTGCCAGCAGACCCCGGGACGGTGTCTACGAGCAGTACTTC. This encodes CASRPRDGVYEQYF.

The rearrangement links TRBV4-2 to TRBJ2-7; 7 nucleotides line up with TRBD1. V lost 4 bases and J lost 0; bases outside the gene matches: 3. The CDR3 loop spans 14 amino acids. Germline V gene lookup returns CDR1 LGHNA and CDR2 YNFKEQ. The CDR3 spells CASSRQGPSYEQYF. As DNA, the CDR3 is TGTGCCAGCAGCCGACAGGGCCCCTCCTACGAGCAGTACTTC.

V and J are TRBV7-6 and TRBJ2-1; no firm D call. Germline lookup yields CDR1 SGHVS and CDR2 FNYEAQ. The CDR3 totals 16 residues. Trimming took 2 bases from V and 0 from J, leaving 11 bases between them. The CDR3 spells CASSLRLPSSYNEQFF. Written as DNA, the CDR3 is TGTGCCAGCAGCTTAAGACTCCCGAGCTCCTACAATGAGCAGTTCTTC.

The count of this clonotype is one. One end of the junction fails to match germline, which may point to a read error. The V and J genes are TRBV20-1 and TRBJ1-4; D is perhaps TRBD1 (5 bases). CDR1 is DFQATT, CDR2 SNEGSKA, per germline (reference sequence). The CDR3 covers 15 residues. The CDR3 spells CCARDFRGWNEKLFF. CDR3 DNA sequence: TGCTGTGCTAGAGATTTCCGGGGGTGGAATGAAAAACTGTTTTTT.

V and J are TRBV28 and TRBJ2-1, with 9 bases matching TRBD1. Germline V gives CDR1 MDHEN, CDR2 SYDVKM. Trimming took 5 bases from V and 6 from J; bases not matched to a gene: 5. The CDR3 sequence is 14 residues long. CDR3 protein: CASSGTGYGNEQFF. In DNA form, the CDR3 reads TGTGCCAGCAGTGGGACAGGGTATGGCAATGAGCAGTTCTTC.

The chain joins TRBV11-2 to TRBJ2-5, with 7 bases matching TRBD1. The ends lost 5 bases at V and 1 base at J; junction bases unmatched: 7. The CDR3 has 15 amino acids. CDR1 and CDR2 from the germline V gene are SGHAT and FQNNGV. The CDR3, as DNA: TGTGCCAGCAGCATAGGGACAGCAGTCCAAGAGACCCAGTACTTC. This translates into CASSIGTAVQETQYF.

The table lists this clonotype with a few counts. The CDR3 coding sequence is TGTGCCAGCAGCTTAGCGGGGGATTCGCAGTATTTT. It codes for CASSLAGDSQYF. The rearrangement links TRBV7-9 to TRBJ2-3, with D possibly being TRBD1 or TRBD2 (5 bases each). V was cut by 0 bases and J by 10 bases, with 8 bases left in between. CDR1 and CDR2 from the germline V gene are SEHNR and FQNEAQ (reference sequence). This CDR3 comprises 12 residues.

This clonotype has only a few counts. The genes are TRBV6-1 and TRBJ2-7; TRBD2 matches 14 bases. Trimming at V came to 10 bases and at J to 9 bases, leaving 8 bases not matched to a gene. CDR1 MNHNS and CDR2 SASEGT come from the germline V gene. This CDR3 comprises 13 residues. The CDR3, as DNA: TGTGCCACCGGGACTAGCGGGAGAAACTGGCAGTACTTC. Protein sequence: CATGTSGRNWQYF.

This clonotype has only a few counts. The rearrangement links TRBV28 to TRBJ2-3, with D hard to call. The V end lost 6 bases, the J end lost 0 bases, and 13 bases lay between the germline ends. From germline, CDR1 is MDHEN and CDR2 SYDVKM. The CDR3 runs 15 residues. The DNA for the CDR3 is TGTGCCAGCAGCCGCAATTATGCTAGCACAGATACGCAGTATTTT. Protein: CASSRNYASTDTQYF.

CDR3 DNA: TGTGCCAGCAGCCCTTGGGACAGGGTGAACACCGGGGAGCTGTTTTTT. This codes for CASSPWDRVNTGELFF. The chain combines TRBV11-2 with TRBJ2-2; 9 positions match TRBD1. Germline V gene lookup returns CDR1 SGHAT and CDR2 FQNNGV. Germline trimming cut 5 bases from V and 1 base from J; bases unmatched to any gene: 5. The CDR3 has 16 residues.

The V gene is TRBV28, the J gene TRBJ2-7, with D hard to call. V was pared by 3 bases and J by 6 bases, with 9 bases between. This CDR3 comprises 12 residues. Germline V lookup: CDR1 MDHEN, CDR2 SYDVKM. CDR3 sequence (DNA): TGTGCCAGCAGTTTGTTGGTCGGCGAGCAGTACTTC. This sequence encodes CASSLLVGEQYF.

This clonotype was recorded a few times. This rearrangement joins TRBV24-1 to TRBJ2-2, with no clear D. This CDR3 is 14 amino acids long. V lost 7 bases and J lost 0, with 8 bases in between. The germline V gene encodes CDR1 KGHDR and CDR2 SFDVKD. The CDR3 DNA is TGTGCCACCAGCAGACAATCGAACACCGGGGAGCTGTTTTTT. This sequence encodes CATSRQSNTGELFF.

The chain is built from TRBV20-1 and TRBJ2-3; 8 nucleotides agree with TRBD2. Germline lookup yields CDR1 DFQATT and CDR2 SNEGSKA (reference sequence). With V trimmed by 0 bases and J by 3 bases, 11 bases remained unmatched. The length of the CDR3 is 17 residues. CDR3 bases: TGCAGTGCTAGAGAGACAAGCAGCGGGGGAGGTACAGATACGCAGTATTTT. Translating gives CSARETSSGGGTDTQYF.

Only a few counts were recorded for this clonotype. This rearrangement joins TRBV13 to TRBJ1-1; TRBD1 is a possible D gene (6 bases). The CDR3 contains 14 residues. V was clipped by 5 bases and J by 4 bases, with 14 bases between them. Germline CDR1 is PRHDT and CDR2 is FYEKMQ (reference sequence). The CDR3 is CASSPQGIATEAFF. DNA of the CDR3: TGTGCCAGCAGCCCCCAGGGGATCGCCACTGAAGCTTTCTTT.

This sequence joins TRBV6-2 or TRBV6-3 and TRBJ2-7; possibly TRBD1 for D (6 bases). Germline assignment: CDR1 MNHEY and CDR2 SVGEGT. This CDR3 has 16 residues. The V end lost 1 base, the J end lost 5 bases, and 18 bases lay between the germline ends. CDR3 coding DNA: TGTGCCAGCAGTTACTTGAACCTGGGGGCGCGCAACGAGCAGTACTTC. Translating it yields CASSYLNLGARNEQYF.

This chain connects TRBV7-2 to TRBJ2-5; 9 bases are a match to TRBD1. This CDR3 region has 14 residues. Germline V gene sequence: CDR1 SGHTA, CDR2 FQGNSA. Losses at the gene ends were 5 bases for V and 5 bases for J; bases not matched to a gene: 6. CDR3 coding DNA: TGTGCCAGCAGCAAAACACAGGGGGCTGAGACCCAGTACTTC. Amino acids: CASSKTQGAETQYF. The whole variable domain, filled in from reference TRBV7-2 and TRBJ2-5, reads GAGVSQSPSNKVTEKGKDVELRCDPISGHTALYWYRQSLGQGLEFLIYFQGNSAPDKSGLPSDRFSAERTGGSVSTLTIQRTQQEDSAVYLCASSKTQGAETQYFGPGTRLLVL.